This TCR beta chain was sequenced during a study of blood T cells in healthy people across ages. Combining a sample-barcoded 5' primer with a J-beta primer mix, a second PCR ran for roughly 6 to 12 cycles. Using its own MiXCR run on the 5' RACE reads, TCRdb lists one record per CDR3 protein. The sample lists 600,000 to 1,000,000 distinct CDR3 sequences, roughly 64% occurring once. This clonotype appeared a few times. The sequence derives from a man between 25 and 39 years old in good health. The source material was blood.

CDR3 nucleotide sequence: TGCAGTGCACCCCCCCTCCCTAGCGGGATGAGGGAGCAGTTCTTC. Translated, it gives CSAPPLPSGMREQFF. The chain joins TRBV20-1 to TRBJ2-1; 9 bases map to TRBD2. The CDR3 is 15 residues long. The germline V gene has CDR1 DFQATT and CDR2 SNEGSKA (reference sequence). Trimming took 6 bases from V and 10 from J; bases not matched to a gene: 16.